Shown below are 11 T cell receptor beta chains from a single sample sequenced in a study of T-cell reconstitution after alpha-beta-depleted transplantation in children. Unique molecular identifiers tagged the TCRbeta library. TCRdb ran MiXCR on the PCR reads and lists one entry per CDR3 protein. The sample lists hundreds of thousands of distinct CDR3 sequences, around 15% seen once, with approximately 5% in the top ten. The sequenced sample was PBMCs, mostly from graft donor cells, obtained 360 days after TCRalphabeta/CD19-depleted stem cell transplant. The receptor set was obtained from a male patient aged 10 to 17 who had a stem cell transplant for acute lymphoblastic leukemia, so the T cells may come from the graft donor.

This chain joins TRBV18 and TRBJ2-5; D unclear. Germline CDR1 reads KGHSH; CDR2 reads LQKENI. This CDR3 has 13 residues. Deletions cut 2 bases from V and 4 bases from J, with 8 bases between. The CDR3 DNA sequence: TGTGCCAGCTCACCAGTTTCGGGAGAGACCCAGTACTTC. This codes for CASSPVSGETQYF.

This clonotype was detected a few times. V and J are TRBV7-8 and TRBJ2-7, with D unclear. The CDR3 length is 16 residues. Germline CDR1 reads SGHVS; CDR2 reads FQNEAQ. V lost 1 base and J 0 bases, leaving 13 bases between the germline ends. In DNA form, the CDR3 reads TGTGCCAGCAGCTTAGGGGTGCGTGCAAGCTCCTACGAGCAGTACTTC. This encodes CASSLGVRASSYEQYF.

This clonotype turned up a few times. The V and J genes are TRBV20-1 and TRBJ2-1, with TRBD2 identical over 9 bases. Germline loops: CDR1 DFQATT, CDR2 SNEGSKA (reference sequence). The CDR3 is 11 residues long. The trim removed 7 bases at V and 9 bases at J, leaving 4 bases unmatched. The CDR3 coding sequence is TGCAGTGGAAGTAGCGGGAGTGAGCAGTTCTTC. This codes for CSGSSGSEQFF.

This clonotype was detected many times. The chain joins TRBV5-1 to TRBJ2-7; the D gene is possibly TRBD1 (7 bases). CDR1 is SGHRS and CDR2 is YFSETQ in the germline V gene. The CDR3 is 13 residues long. V was clipped by 5 bases and J by 3 bases, with 12 bases between them. The CDR3 nucleotides read TGCGCCAGCAGGGAGGGACAGTACTACGAGCAGTACTTC. This sequence encodes CASREGQYYEQYF.

The chain uses TRBV9 and TRBJ2-1; D gene ambiguous. CDR1 SGDLS and CDR2 YYNGEE come from the germline V gene. The CDR3 has 14 residues. V shed 4 bases and J shed 6 bases, with 14 bases lying between them. The chain's CDR3 is CASSPGDATNEQFF. The CDR3 DNA reads TGTGCCAGCAGCCCTGGAGACGCCACCAATGAGCAGTTCTTC.

At least ten counts were recorded for this clonotype. This chain uses TRBV9 with TRBJ1-1, with D tentatively TRBD1 (6 bases). The V end lost 0 bases, the J end lost 0 bases, and 9 bases lay between the germline ends. Germline CDR1 reads SGDLS; CDR2 reads YYNGEE. The CDR3 extends over 15 amino acids. CDR3 protein: CASSVGGGLNTEAFF. CDR3 nucleotide sequence: TGTGCCAGCAGCGTAGGGGGGGGGCTGAACACTGAAGCTTTCTTT.

This clonotype was counted only a few times. The genes are TRBV28 and TRBJ2-3; 8 bases line up with TRBD2. There are 16 residues in the CDR3. With V trimmed by 7 bases and J by 2 bases, 11 bases remained unmatched. Germline V gene lookup returns CDR1 MDHEN and CDR2 SYDVKM. CDR3 loop: CASTFAGREPTDTQYF. The CDR3 bases are TGTGCCAGCACCTTTGCCGGGAGGGAACCCACAGATACGCAGTATTTT.

The V call is TRBV5-1, the J call TRBJ2-7; possible D gene TRBD2, 6 bases. This CDR3 region has 14 residues. The ends were cut back, 3 bases at V and 6 bases at J, with 16 bases in the middle. CDR1 is SGHRS and CDR2 is YFSETQ in the germline V gene. The CDR3 reads CASSWPGTEGEQYF. The CDR3 DNA follows: TGCGCCAGCAGCTGGCCCGGGACTGAGGGCGAGCAGTACTTC.

The V gene is TRBV20-1, the J gene TRBJ1-6; D gene ambiguous. V was cut by 3 bases and J by 3 bases, with 9 bases left in between. Germline CDR1 DFQATT, CDR2 SNEGSKA (reference sequence). The CDR3 is 14 residues long. CDR3 protein: CSASIGLYNSPLHF. The CDR3 region has the DNA TGCAGTGCTAGCATAGGGCTCTATAATTCACCCCTCCACTTT.

The V and J genes are TRBV5-6 and TRBJ2-1; D ambiguous. The V gene's germline CDR1 is SGHDT and CDR2 YYEEEE. V lost 4 bases, J lost 4 bases, and 12 bases lay in between. This CDR3 comprises 14 residues. The CDR3 DNA sequence: TGTGCCAGCAGCCCCGTCGGCGCGTACAATGAGCAGTTCTTC. Encoded protein: CASSPVGAYNEQFF.

This clonotype was recorded a few times. This chain joins TRBV24-1 and TRBJ2-1, with D hard to call. Germline V gives CDR1 KGHDR, CDR2 SFDVKD. This CDR3 is built from 13 residues. V was trimmed by 4 bases and J by 8 bases, leaving 11 bases between them. The chain's CDR3 is CATSEGPRDEQFF. The CDR3 DNA sequence: TGTGCCACCAGTGAGGGCCCTAGGGATGAGCAGTTCTTC.